This T cell receptor (beta chain) was identified during a study of Ad26.COV2.S vaccination and SARS-CoV-2 variants. As to treatment: approximately 18 received Ad26.COV2.S at low or high dose, single or two shots; several received placebo; per-sample allocation not given. Sample collection was performed on day 63 after the first vaccine or placebo injection. Profiling relied on immunoSEQ multiplex PCR, and the TCRdb table lists in-frame clones only, not all of them. The sample lists about 680,000 clones; around 92% were seen once. This clone appeared once. Trimming left V 3 bases short and J 4 bases short, with 12 bases between. This CDR3 comprises 13 residues. The V gene's germline CDR1 is DFQATT and CDR2 SNEGSKA (reference sequence).

Sequences were derived from peripheral blood, sampled in a trial of Ad26.COV2.S vaccine versus placebo. The rearrangement joins TRBV20-1 to TRBJ1-1, with a weak D call TRBD1 (6 bases). The sequence was collected from a person between 18 and 60 years old who received the Ad26.COV2.S COVID-19 vaccine or a placebo. CDR3 coding DNA: TGCAGTGCTAGTCCAGAGGGGGGCACTGAAGCTTTCTTT. This codes for CSASPEGGTEAFF.